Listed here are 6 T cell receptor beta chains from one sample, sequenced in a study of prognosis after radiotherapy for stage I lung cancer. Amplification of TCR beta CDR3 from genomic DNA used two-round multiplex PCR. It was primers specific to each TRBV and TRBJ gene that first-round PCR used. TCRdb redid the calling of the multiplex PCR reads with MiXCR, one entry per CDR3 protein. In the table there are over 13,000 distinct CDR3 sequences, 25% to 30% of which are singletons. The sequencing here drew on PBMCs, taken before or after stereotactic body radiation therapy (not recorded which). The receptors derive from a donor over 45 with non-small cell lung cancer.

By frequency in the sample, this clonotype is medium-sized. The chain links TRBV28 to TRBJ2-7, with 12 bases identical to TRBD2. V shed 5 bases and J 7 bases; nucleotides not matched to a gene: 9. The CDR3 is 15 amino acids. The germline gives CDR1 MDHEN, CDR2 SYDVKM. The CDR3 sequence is CASSTPSGGAGEQYF. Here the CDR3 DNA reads TGTGCCAGCAGTACCCCTAGCGGGGGGGCAGGGGAGCAGTACTTC.

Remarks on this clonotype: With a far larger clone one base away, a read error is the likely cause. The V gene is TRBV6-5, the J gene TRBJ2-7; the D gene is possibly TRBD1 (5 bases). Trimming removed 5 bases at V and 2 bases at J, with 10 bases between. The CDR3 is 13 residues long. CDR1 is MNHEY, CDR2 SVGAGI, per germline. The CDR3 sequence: CASSRTSTYEQYF. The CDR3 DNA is TGTGCCAGCAGTCGGACATCAACCTACGAGCAGTACTTC.

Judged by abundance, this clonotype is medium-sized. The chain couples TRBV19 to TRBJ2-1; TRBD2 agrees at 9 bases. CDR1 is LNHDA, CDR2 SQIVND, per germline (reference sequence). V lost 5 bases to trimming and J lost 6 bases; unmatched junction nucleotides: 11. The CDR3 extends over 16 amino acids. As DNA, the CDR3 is TGTGCCAGTAGTCGCATTAGCGGGAGCGCCGGCAATGAGCAGTTCTTC. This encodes CASSRISGSAGNEQFF.

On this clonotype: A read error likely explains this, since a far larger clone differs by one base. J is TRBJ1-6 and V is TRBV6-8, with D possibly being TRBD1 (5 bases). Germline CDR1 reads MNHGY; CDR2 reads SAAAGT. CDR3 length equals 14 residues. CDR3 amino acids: CVSSNRLGGETLHF. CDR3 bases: TGTGTCAGCAGTAACCGACTGGGGGGAGAGACCCTCCACTTT.

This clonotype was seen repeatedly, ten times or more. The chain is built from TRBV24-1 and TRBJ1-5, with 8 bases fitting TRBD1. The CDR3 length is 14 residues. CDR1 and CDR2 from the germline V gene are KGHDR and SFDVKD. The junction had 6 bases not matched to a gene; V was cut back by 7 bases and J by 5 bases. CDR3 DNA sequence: TGTGCCACCAGCACAGGGGGGTTGTATCAGCCCCAGCATTTT. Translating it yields CATSTGGLYQPQHF.

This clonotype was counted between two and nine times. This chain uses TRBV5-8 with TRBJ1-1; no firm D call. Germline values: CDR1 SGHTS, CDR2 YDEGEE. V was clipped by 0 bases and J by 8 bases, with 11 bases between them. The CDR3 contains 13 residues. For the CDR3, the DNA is TGTGCCAGCAGCTTGGAACGCCAGCTCGAAGCTTTCTTT. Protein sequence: CASSLERQLEAFF.